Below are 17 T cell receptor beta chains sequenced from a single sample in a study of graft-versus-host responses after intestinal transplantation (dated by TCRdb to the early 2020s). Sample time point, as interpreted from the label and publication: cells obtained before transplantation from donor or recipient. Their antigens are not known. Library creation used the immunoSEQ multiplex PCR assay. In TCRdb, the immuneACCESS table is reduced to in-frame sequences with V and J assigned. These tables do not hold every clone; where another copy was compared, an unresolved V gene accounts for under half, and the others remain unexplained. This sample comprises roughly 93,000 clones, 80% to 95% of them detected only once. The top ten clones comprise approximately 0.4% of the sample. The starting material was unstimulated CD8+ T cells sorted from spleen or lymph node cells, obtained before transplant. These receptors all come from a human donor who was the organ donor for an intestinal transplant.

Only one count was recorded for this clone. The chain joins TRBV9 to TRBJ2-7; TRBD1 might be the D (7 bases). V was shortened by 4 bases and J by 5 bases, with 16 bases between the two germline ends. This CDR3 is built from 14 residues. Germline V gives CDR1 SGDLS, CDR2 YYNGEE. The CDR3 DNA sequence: TGTGCCAGCAGCCTAGAGACAGGGAGGAACGAGCAGTACTTC. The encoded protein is CASSLETGRNEQYF. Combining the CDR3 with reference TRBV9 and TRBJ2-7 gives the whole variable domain DSGVTQTPKHLITATGQRVTLRCSPRSGDLSVYWYQQSLDQGLQFLIQYYNGEERAKGNILERFSAQQFPDLHSELNLSSLELGDSALYFCASSLETGRNEQYFGPGTRLTVT.

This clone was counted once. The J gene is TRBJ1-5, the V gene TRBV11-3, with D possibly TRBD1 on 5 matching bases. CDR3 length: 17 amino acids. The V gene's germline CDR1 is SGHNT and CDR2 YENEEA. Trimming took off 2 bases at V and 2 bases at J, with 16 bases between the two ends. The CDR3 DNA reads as TGTGCCAGCAGCTTATTATCAGGGAAGGTAGGCAATCAGCCCCAGCATTTT. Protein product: CASSLLSGKVGNQPQHF.

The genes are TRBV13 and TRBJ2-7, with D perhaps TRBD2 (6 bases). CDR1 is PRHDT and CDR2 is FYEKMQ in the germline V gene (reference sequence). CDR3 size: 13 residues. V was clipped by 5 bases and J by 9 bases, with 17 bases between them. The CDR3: CASSPGSGTRQYF. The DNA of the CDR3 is TGTGCCAGCAGCCCGGGCTCAGGGACTCGGCAGTACTTC.

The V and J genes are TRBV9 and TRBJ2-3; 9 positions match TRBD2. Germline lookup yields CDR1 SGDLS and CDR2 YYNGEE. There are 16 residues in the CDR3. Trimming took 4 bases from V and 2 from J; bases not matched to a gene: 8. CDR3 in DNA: TGTGCCAGCAGCCCCGGGGCTAGCGGGGCCACAGATACGCAGTATTTT. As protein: CASSPGASGATDTQYF.

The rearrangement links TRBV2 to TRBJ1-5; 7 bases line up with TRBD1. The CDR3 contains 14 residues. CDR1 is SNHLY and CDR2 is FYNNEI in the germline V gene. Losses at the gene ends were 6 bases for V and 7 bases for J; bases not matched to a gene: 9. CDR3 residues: CASSERQGTQPQHF. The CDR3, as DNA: TGTGCCAGCAGCGAGAGACAGGGTACGCAGCCCCAGCATTTT.

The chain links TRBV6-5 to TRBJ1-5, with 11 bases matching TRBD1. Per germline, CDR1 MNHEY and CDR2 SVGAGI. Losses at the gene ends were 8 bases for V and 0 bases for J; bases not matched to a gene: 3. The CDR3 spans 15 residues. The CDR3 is CASRDRGSSNQPQHF. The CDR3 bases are TGTGCCAGCCGGGACAGGGGGAGTAGCAATCAGCCCCAGCATTTT.

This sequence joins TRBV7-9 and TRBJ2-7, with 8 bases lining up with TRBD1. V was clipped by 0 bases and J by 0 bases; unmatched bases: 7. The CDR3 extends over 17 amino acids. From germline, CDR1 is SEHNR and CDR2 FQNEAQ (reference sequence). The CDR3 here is CASSLAERTGYSYEQYF. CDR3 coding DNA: TGTGCCAGCAGCTTAGCCGAACGGACAGGGTACTCCTACGAGCAGTACTTC.

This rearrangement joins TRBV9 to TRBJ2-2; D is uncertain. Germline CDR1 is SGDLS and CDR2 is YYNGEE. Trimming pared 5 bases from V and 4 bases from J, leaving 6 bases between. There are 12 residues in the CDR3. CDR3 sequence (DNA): TGTGCCAGCAGAGACTTCACCGGGGAGCTGTTTTTT. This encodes CASRDFTGELFF.

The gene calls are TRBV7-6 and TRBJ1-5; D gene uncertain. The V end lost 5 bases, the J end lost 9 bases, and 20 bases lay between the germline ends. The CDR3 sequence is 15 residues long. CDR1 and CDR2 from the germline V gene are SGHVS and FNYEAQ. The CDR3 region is CASSIVHFGKGPQHF. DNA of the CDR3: TGTGCCAGCAGCATCGTTCACTTCGGGAAAGGGCCCCAGCATTTT.

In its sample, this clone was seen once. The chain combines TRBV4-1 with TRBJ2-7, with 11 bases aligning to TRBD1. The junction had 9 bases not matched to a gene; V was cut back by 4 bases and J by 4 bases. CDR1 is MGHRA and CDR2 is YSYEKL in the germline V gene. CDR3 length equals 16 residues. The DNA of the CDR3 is TGCGCCAGCAGCCCATATGCCGGGACAGGGGGGTACGAGCAGTACTTC. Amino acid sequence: CASSPYAGTGGYEQYF.

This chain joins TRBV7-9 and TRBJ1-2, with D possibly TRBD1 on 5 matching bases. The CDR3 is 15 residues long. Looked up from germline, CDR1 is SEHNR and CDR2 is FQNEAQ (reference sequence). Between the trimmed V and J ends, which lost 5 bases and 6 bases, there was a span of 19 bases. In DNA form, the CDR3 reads TGTGCCAGCAGCCCTAGGGGCATAGTAGGAGATGGCTACACCTTC. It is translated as CASSPRGIVGDGYTF.

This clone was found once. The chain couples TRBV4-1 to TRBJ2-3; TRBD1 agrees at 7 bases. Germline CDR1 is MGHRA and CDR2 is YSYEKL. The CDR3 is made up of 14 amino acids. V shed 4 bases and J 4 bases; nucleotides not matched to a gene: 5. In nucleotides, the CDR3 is TGCGCCAGCAGCCTAAACAGGGGCGCAGATACGCAGTATTTT. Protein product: CASSLNRGADTQYF.

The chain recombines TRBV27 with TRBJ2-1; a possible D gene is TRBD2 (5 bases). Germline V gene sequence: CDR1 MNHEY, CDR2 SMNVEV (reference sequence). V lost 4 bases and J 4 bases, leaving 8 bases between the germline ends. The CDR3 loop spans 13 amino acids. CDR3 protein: CASSWRVYNEQFF. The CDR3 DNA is TGTGCCAGCAGTTGGCGGGTGTACAATGAGCAGTTCTTC.

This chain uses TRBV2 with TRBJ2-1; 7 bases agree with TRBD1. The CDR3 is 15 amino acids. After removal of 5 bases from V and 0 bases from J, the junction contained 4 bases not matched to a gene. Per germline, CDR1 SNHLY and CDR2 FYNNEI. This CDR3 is CASSPGQASYNEQFF. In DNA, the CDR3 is TGTGCCAGCAGTCCTGGACAGGCCTCCTACAATGAGCAGTTCTTC.

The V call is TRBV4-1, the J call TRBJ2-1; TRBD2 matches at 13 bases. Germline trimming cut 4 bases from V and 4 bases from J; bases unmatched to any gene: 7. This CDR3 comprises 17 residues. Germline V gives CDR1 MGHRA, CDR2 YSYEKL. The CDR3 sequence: CASSPGLAGARYNEQFF. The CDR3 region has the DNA TGCGCCAGCAGCCCAGGACTAGCGGGGGCCCGATACAATGAGCAGTTCTTC.

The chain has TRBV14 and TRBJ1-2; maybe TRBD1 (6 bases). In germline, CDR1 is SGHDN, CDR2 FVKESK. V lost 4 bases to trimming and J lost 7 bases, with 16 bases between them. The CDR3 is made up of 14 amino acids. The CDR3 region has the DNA TGTGCCAGCAGCCCGAGGGGGGGAAGTCTTGGCTACACCTTC. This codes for CASSPRGGSLGYTF.

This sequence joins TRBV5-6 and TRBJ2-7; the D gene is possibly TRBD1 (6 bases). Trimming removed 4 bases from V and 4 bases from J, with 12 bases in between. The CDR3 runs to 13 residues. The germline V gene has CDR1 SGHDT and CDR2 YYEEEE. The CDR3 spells CASSRTRGYEQYF. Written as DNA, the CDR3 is TGTGCCAGCAGCCGGACCAGGGGATACGAGCAGTACTTC.